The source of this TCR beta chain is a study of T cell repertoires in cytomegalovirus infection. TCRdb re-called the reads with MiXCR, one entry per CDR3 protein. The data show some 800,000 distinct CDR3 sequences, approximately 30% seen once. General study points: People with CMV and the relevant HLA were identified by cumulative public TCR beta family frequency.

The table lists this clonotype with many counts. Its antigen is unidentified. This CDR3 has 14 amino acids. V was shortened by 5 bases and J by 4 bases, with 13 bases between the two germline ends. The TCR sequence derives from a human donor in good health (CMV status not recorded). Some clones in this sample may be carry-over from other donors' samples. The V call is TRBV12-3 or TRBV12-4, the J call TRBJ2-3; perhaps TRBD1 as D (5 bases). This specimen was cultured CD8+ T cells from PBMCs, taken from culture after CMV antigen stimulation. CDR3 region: CASSPGQGSDTQYF. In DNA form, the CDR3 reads TGTGCCAGCAGTCCTGGACAAGGATCAGATACGCAGTATTTT.